Presented here are 2 T cell receptor beta chains from one specimen sequenced in a study of blood T cell repertoires in COVID-19. The data were produced by immunoSEQ multiplex PCR, yet TCRdb's version contains in-frame clones alone and is incomplete. Found here are about 230,000 clones, around four fifths of them singletons; the top ten hold approximately 2.6%. What was sequenced was peripheral blood. Source of these receptors: a woman aged 70 to 79 with active or convalescent COVID-19.

The chain is built from TRBV10-1 and TRBJ2-1; the D is unclear. V lost 4 bases and J lost 6, with 13 bases in between. Germline V CDR1 and CDR2: WNHNN, SYGVQD (reference sequence). This CDR3 comprises 14 residues. CDR3: CASSGQELLNEQFF. The CDR3 DNA sequence: TGCGCCAGCAGTGGTCAAGAGCTCCTCAATGAGCAGTTCTTC.

The rearrangement uses TRBV28 and TRBJ1-6; the D gene is possibly TRBD1 (6 bases). Germline-derived CDR1 and CDR2 are MDHEN and SYDVKM. Trimming took 6 bases from V and 0 from J, leaving 12 bases between them. The CDR3 is made up of 16 amino acids. The CDR3: CASSRDKGSYNSPLHF. The CDR3 DNA sequence: TGTGCCAGCAGCCGGGACAAGGGCTCCTATAATTCACCCCTCCACTTT. Full variable domain (missing parts from reference TRBV28 and TRBJ1-6): DVKVTQSSRYLVKRTGEKVFLECVQDMDHENMFWYRQDPGLGLRLIYFSYDVKMKEKGDIPEGYSVSREKKERFSLILESASTNQTSMYLCASSRDKGSYNSPLHFGNGTRLTVT.